This entry lists 20 T cell receptor beta chains sequenced from one sample in a study of blood T cells in healthy people across ages. Sample-barcoded 5' priming and a J-beta primer mix drove a second PCR of about 7 to 12 cycles. TCRdb itself ran the 5' RACE reads through MiXCR, one entry per CDR3 protein. The top ten clones hold 30% to 45% of a sample with 660,000 or so distinct CDR3 sequences, under 65% of them seen once. The sample taken for sequencing was blood. Receptors originate from a man aged 60 to 69 in good health.

The rearrangement joins TRBV7-9 to TRBJ2-1; 7 bases agree with TRBD2. Germline-derived CDR1 and CDR2 are SEHNR and FQNEAQ (reference sequence). Trimming cost V 4 bases and J 10 bases; bases outside gene matches: 13. The CDR3 runs to 15 residues. CDR3 in DNA: TGTGCCAGCAGCTGGGCTAGCGGTGAAGCAGCCGAGCAGTTCTTC. It yields the protein CASSWASGEAAEQFF.

The count of this clonotype is one. The V gene is TRBV6-2 or TRBV6-3, the J gene TRBJ1-2; D remains ambiguous. The CDR3 has 15 amino acids. Germline V lookup: CDR1 MNHEY, CDR2 SVGEGT. The ends were cut back, 2 bases at V and 4 bases at J, with 14 bases in the middle. The CDR3 protein is CASSYQGDDPYGYTF. CDR3 nucleotides: TGTGCCAGCAGTTACCAAGGAGACGACCCCTATGGCTACACCTTC.

The V and J genes are TRBV5-8 and TRBJ2-1; 13 nucleotides align to TRBD2. The V and J ends lost 4 bases and 3 bases, in that order; junction bases with no gene match: 7. Germline CDR1 is SGHTS and CDR2 is YDEGEE. CDR3 size: 17 residues. CDR3 sequence (DNA): TGTGCCAGCAGCCGCTCCCGGACTAGCGGGGGCTACAATGAGCAGTTCTTC. Its translation is CASSRSRTSGGYNEQFF.

In this sample, this clonotype turned up a few times. This sequence joins TRBV3-1 and TRBJ2-1; D is uncertain. The germline gives CDR1 LGHDT, CDR2 YNNKEL (reference sequence). Deletions cut 3 bases from V and 0 bases from J, with 6 bases between. The length of the CDR3 is 14 residues. This chain's CDR3 is CASSQRSSYNEQFF. The CDR3, as DNA: TGTGCCAGCAGCCAGAGGAGCTCCTACAATGAGCAGTTCTTC.

This chain joins TRBV4-1 and TRBJ2-7; D might be TRBD1 (6 bases). The J call may be faulty, since TRBJ2-5 better matches the DNA end. The V gene's germline CDR1 is MGHRA and CDR2 YSYEKL. The CDR3 contains 14 residues. In DNA form, the CDR3 reads TGCGCCAGCAAGGCGCCAGGGGAAGCAAAGACCCAGTACTTC. It translates to CASKAPGEAKTQYF.

This clonotype was detected a few times. The chain employs TRBV20-1 and TRBJ2-1; 7 bases line up with TRBD1. The germline V gene has CDR1 DFQATT and CDR2 SNEGSKA (reference sequence). V trimming: 5 bases; J trimming: 4 bases; junction bases outside the gene matches: 2. This CDR3 spans 12 amino acids. CDR3 nucleotide sequence: TGCAGTGCTGGGACAGCATACAATGAGCAGTTCTTC. Encoded protein: CSAGTAYNEQFF.

This clonotype showed up just once. V and J are TRBV6-2 or TRBV6-3 and TRBJ2-5, with 9 bases that match TRBD1. The germline V gene encodes CDR1 MNHEY and CDR2 SVGEGT. The CDR3 is made up of 16 amino acids. V was pared by 5 bases and J by 3 bases, with 10 bases of the junction left unmatched. The CDR3 sequence: CASSDYPGQGEETQYF. The CDR3 region has the DNA TGTGCCAGCAGTGACTATCCGGGACAGGGAGAAGAGACCCAGTACTTC.

J is TRBJ2-4 and V is TRBV20-1; TRBD2 is a possible D gene (5 bases). This CDR3 comprises 14 residues. Trimming removed 4 bases from V and 13 bases from J, with 23 bases in between. Germline loops: CDR1 DFQATT, CDR2 SNEGSKA (reference sequence). The CDR3, as DNA: TGCAGTGCTATAGACCAGGACTCCATAATGCGGCAGTACTTC. Protein sequence: CSAIDQDSIMRQYF.

This clonotype came up once. The chain employs TRBV29-1 and TRBJ1-1; maybe TRBD1 (6 bases). Germline V gene sequence: CDR1 SQVTM, CDR2 ANQGSEA. The CDR3 has 13 residues. V lost 6 bases and J lost 11, with 22 bases in between. The CDR3 DNA follows: TGCAGCGTGCAACCCGGGACAAGGACGAACGCTTTCTTT. This translates into CSVQPGTRTNAFF.

The rearrangement uses TRBV12-3 or TRBV12-4 and TRBJ1-1; D not certain. The CDR3 runs to 16 residues. The V gene lost 5 bases and the J gene lost 4 bases, with 20 bases spanning the gap. The CDR3 is CASSPLTRTEGTEAFF. The CDR3 DNA reads TGTGCCAGCAGTCCACTGACCCGCACGGAGGGCACTGAAGCTTTCTTT.

In DNA form, the CDR3 reads TGCGCCAGCAGCCAAGATGTTGGGGGCCAGTGGTACGATGAGCAGTTCTTC. Translated: CASSQDVGGQWYDEQFF. The V gene is TRBV4-1, the J gene TRBJ2-1; maybe TRBD1 (6 bases). The germline gives CDR1 MGHRA, CDR2 YSYEKL. The V end lost 0 bases, the J end lost 8 bases, and 20 bases lay between the germline ends. The CDR3 totals 17 residues.

The rearrangement links TRBV20-1 to TRBJ1-4; D possibly corresponds to TRBD1 (6 bases). CDR3 length: 13 residues. Trimming removed 4 bases from V and 7 bases from J, with 13 bases in between. Per germline, CDR1 DFQATT and CDR2 SNEGSKA (reference sequence). The CDR3 protein is CSAKQGSGEKLFF. CDR3 bases: TGCAGTGCTAAACAGGGATCTGGTGAAAAACTGTTTTTT.

V usage is TRBV7-9 and J usage is TRBJ2-7; 11 bases line up with TRBD2. The V and J ends lost 6 bases and 0 bases, in that order; junction bases with no gene match: 4. Looked up from germline, CDR1 is SEHNR and CDR2 is FQNEAQ (reference sequence). The CDR3 consists of 15 residues. The CDR3 sequence is CASRKTSGDSYEQYF. Here the CDR3 DNA reads TGTGCCAGCAGGAAGACTAGCGGGGACTCCTACGAGCAGTACTTC.

The chain recombines TRBV9 with TRBJ1-4, with 11 bases lining up with TRBD1. The ends lost 0 bases at V and 6 bases at J; junction bases unmatched: 1. Germline V lookup: CDR1 SGDLS, CDR2 YYNGEE. This CDR3 has 15 amino acids. DNA of the CDR3: TGTGCCAGCAGCGTAGGGGGACAGGGGGATGAAAAACTGTTTTTT. Protein sequence: CASSVGGQGDEKLFF.

CDR3 sequence (DNA): TGTGCCAGCAGTTTCGGAGACGGGAACACTGAAGCTTTCTTT. The encoded protein is CASSFGDGNTEAFF. The genes are TRBV6-6 and TRBJ1-1; unclear D gene. V was trimmed by 4 bases and J by 1 base, leaving 10 bases between them. CDR1 is MNHNY, CDR2 SVGAGI, per germline (reference sequence). The CDR3 totals 14 residues.

This clonotype was recorded a few times. The chain has TRBV5-1 and TRBJ2-1, with D unresolved. CDR3 size: 14 residues. Germline values: CDR1 SGHRS, CDR2 YFSETQ. V lost 0 bases, J lost 5 bases, and 9 bases lay in between. CDR3: CASSLAERNNEQFF. The CDR3 region has the DNA TGCGCCAGCAGCTTGGCCGAGAGGAACAATGAGCAGTTCTTC. Using reference TRBV5-1 and TRBJ2-1 for the parts outside the CDR3, the full variable domain is KAGVTQTPRYLIKTRGQQVTLSCSPISGHRSVSWYQQTPGQGLQFLFEYFSETQRNKGNFPGRFSGRQFSNSRSEMNVSTLELGDSALYLCASSLAERNNEQFFGPGTRLTVL.

This chain links TRBV4-2 with TRBJ1-5; 8 bases align to TRBD1. J was trimmed by 0 bases and V by 4 bases; bases with no gene match: 2. CDR1 and CDR2 from the germline V gene are LGHNA and YNFKEQ. This CDR3 comprises 15 residues. This CDR3 reads CASSPGQASNQPQHF. The CDR3 DNA reads as TGTGCCAGCAGCCCGGGACAGGCTAGCAATCAGCCCCAGCATTTT.

The rearrangement uses TRBV10-3 and TRBJ1-5, with 11 positions matching TRBD1. Germline V gene data show CDR1 as ENHRY and CDR2 as SYGVKD. The CDR3 is 15 amino acids. The junction had 5 bases not matched to a gene; V was cut back by 4 bases and J by 6 bases. This CDR3 reads CAISGGQGAVQPQHF. DNA for the CDR3: TGTGCCATCAGTGGAGGACAGGGGGCGGTTCAGCCCCAGCATTTT.

The rearrangement links TRBV12-3 or TRBV12-4 to TRBJ2-1; D gene ambiguous. Trimming stripped 7 bases from V and 4 bases from J, with 11 bases between. CDR3 length equals 13 residues. This CDR3 reads CASNLVPYNEQFF. CDR3 sequence (DNA): TGTGCCAGCAACCTAGTCCCTTACAATGAGCAGTTCTTC.

This clonotype occurred a few times. The chain is built from TRBV6-5 and TRBJ2-7, with D perhaps TRBD1 or TRBD2 (5 bases each). Germline lookup yields CDR1 MNHEY and CDR2 SVGAGI. This CDR3 is 13 amino acids long. V lost 5 bases and J 7 bases, leaving 15 bases between the germline ends. The CDR3 region is CASSDNRPGEQYF. In DNA, the CDR3 is TGTGCCAGCAGTGACAACAGGCCGGGGGAGCAGTACTTC.